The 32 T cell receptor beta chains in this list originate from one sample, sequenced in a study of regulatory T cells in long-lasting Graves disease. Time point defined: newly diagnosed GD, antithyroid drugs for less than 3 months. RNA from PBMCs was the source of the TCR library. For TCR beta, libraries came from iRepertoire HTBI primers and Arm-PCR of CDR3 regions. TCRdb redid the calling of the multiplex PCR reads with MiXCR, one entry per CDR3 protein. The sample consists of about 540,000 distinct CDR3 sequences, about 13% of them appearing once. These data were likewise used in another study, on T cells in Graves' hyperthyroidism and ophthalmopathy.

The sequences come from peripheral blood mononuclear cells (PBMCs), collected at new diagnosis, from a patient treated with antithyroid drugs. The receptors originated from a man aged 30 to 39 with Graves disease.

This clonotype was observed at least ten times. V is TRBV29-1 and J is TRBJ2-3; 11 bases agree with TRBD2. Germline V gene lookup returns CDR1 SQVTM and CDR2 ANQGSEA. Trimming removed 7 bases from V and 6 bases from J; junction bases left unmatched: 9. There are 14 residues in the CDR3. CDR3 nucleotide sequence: TGCAGCGCCCCGACTAGCGGGAACCCGGATACGCAGTATTTT. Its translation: CSAPTSGNPDTQYF.

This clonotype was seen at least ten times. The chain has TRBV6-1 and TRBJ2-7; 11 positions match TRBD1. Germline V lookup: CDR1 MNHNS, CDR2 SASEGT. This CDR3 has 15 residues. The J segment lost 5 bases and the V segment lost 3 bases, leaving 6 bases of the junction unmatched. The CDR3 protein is CASSDGTGGSDEQYF. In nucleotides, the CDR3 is TGTGCCAGCAGTGACGGGACAGGGGGGAGCGACGAGCAGTACTTC.

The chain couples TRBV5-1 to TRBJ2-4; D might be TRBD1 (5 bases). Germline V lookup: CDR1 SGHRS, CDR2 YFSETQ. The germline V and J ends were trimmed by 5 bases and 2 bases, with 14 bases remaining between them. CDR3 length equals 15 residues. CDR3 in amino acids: CASREIRVTKNIQYF. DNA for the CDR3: TGCGCCAGCAGGGAAATCAGGGTAACCAAAAACATTCAGTACTTC.

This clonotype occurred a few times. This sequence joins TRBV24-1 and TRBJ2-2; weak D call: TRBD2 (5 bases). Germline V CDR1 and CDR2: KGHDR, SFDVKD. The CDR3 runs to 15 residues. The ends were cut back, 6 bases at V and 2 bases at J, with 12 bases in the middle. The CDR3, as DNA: TGTGCCACCAGTCCCAGCGGAGGAAACACCGGGGAGCTGTTTTTT. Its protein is CATSPSGGNTGELFF.

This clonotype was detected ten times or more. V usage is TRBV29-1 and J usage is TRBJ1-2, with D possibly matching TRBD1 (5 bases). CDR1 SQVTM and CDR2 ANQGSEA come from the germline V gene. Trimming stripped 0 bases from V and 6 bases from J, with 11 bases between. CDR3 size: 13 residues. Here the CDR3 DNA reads TGCAGCGTTGAAGATGGGGGGGTGGATGGCTACACCTTC. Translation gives CSVEDGGVDGYTF.

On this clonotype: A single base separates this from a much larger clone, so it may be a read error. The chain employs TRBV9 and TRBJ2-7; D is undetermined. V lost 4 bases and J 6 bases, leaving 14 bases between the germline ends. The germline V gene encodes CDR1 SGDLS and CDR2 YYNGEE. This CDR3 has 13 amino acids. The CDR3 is CASSPSGRVEQYF. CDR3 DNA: TGTGCCAGCAGCCCCTCGGGTCGTGTCGAGCAGTACTTC.

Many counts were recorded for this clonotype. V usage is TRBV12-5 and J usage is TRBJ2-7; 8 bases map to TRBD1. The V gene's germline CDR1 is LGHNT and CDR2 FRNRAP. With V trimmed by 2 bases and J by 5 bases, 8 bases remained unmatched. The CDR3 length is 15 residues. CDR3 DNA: TGTGCTAGTGGTTTGCGGGCAGGGGGCGAACACGAGCAGTACTTC. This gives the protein CASGLRAGGEHEQYF.

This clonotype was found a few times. CDR3 coding DNA: TGCAGTGCTAGAGTCCGGTCCACCGGGGAGCTGTTTTTT. It specifies CSARVRSTGELFF. V is TRBV20-1 and J is TRBJ2-2; no firm D call. The CDR3 extends over 13 amino acids. Trimming removed 1 base from V and 4 bases from J, with 7 bases in between. Looked up from germline, CDR1 is DFQATT and CDR2 is SNEGSKA (reference sequence).

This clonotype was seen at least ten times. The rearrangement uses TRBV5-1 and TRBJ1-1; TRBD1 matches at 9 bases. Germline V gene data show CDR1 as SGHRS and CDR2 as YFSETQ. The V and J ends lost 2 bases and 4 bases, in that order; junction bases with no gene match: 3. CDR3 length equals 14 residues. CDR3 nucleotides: TGCGCCAGCAGCTTACAGGGGGCTGTCACTGAAGCTTTCTTT. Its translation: CASSLQGAVTEAFF.

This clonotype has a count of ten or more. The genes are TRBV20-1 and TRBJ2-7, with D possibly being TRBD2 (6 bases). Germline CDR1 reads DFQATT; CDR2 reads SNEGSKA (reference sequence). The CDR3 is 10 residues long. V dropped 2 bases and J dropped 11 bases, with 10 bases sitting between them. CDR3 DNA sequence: TGCAGTGCTAGAACCGGGAGCGAGTACTTC. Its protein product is CSARTGSEYF.

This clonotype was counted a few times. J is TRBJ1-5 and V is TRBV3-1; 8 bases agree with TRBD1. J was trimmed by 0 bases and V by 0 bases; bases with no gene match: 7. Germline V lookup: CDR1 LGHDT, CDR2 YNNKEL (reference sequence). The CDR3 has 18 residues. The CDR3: CASSQDHRGDYSNQPQHF. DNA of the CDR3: TGTGCCAGCAGCCAAGACCACAGGGGGGATTATAGCAATCAGCCCCAGCATTTT.

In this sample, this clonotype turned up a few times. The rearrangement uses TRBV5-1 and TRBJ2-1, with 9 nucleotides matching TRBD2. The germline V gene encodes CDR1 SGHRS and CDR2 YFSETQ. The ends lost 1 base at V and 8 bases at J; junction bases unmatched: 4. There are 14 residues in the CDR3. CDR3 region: CASSLSGRLDEQFF. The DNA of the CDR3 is TGCGCCAGCAGCTTGAGCGGGAGGCTCGATGAGCAGTTCTTC.

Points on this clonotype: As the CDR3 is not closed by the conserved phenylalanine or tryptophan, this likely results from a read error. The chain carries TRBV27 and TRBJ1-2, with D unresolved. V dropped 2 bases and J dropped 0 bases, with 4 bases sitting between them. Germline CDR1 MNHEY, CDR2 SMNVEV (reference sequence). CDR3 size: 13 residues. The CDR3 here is CASSLLANYGYTI. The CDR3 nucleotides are TGTGCCAGCAGTTTACTTGCTAACTATGGCTACACCATC.

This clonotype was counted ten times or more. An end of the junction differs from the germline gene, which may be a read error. This chain's CDR3 is CASSFLADEQYF. CDR3 nucleotides: TGCGCCAGCAGCTTCCTAGCGGACGAACAGTACTTC. V is TRBV5-1 and J is TRBJ2-7, with 7 bases identical to TRBD2. Per the germline V gene, CDR1 is SGHRS and CDR2 is YFSETQ. There are 12 residues in the CDR3.

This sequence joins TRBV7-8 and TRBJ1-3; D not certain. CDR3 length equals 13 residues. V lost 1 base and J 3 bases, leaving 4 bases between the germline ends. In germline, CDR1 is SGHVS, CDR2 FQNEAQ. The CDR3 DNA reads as TGTGCCAGCAGCTTAGTTCTTGGAAACACCATATATTTT. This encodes CASSLVLGNTIYF.

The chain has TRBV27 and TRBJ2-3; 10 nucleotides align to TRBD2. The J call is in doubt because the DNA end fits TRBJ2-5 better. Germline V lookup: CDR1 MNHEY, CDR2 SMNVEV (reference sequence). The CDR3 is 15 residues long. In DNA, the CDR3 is TGTGCCAGCAGTCCACCAGCGGGAGGGGGAGAGACCCAGTACTTC. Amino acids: CASSPPAGGGETQYF.

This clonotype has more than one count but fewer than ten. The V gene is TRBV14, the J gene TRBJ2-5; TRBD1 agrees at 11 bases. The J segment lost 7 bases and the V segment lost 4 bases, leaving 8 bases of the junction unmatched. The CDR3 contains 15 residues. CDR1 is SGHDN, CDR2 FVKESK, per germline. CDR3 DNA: TGTGCCAGCAGCCCCGGCGGACAGGGGGCCGGGACCCAGTACTTC. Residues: CASSPGGQGAGTQYF.

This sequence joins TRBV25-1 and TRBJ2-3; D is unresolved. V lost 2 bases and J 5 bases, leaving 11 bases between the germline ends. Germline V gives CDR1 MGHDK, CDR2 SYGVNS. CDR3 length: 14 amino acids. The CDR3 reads CASSEELARDTQYF. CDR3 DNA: TGTGCCAGCAGTGAAGAACTTGCGAGAGATACGCAGTATTTT.

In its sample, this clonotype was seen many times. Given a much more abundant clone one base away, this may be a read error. The CDR3 bases are TGTGCCAGCAGTTTCCGGGGCAGGGGGATGTCTGAAGCTTTCTTT. It codes for CASSFRGRGMSEAFF. The chain employs TRBV6-5 and TRBJ1-1; 7 bases are a match to TRBD1. With 4 bases clipped from V and 6 bases from J, the junction kept 11 bases outside the gene matches. This CDR3 contains 15 residues. CDR1 and CDR2 (germline): MNHEY, SVGAGI.

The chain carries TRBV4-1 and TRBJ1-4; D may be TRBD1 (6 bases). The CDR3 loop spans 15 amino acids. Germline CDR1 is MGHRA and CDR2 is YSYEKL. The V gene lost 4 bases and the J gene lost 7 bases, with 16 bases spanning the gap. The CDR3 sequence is CASSPEGGRIEKLFF. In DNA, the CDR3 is TGCGCCAGCAGCCCGGAGGGGGGGCGGATTGAAAAACTGTTTTTT.

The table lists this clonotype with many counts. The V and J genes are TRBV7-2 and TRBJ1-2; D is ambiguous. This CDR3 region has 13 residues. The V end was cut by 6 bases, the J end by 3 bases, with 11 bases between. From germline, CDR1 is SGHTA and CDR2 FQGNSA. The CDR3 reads CASSLSEDYGYTF. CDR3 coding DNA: TGTGCCAGCAGTTTATCTGAGGACTATGGCTACACCTTC.

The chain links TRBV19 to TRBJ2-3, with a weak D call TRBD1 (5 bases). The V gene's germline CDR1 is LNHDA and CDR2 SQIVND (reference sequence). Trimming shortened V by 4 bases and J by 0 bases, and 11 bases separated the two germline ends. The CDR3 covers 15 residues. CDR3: CASSSGAASTDTQYF. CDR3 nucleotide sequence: TGTGCCAGTAGTAGTGGGGCGGCTAGCACAGATACGCAGTATTTT.

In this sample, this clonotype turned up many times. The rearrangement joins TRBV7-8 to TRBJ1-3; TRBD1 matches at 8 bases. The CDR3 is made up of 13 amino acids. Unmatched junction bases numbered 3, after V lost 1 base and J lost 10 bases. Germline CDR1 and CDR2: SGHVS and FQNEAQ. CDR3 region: CASSLGQGRTIYF. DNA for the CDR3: TGTGCCAGCAGCTTAGGACAGGGGAGGACCATATATTTT.

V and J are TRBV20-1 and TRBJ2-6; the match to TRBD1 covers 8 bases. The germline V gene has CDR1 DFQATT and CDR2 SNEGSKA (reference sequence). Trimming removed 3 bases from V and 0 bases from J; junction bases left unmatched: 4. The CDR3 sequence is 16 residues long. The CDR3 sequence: CSASRTGHSGANVLTF. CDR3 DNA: TGCAGTGCTAGCCGGACAGGGCACTCTGGGGCCAACGTCCTGACTTTC.

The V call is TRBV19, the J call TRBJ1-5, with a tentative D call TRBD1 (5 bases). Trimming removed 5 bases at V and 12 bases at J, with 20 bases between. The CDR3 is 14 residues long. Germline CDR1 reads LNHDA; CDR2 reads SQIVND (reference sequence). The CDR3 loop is CASSLGGPGALQHF. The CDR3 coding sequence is TGTGCCAGTAGTCTCGGAGGTCCCGGGGCGCTCCAGCATTTT.

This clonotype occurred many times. The CDR3 nucleotides are TGTGCCAGCAGAACTTTGGCTAGCGGGTCCGCAGCGGGGTACTTC. Translated: CASRTLASGSAAGYF. The chain has TRBV6-1 and TRBJ2-7; 8 bases line up with TRBD2. After removal of 6 bases from V and 12 bases from J, the junction contained 19 bases not matched to a gene. Germline assignment: CDR1 MNHNS and CDR2 SASEGT. The CDR3 length is 15 residues.

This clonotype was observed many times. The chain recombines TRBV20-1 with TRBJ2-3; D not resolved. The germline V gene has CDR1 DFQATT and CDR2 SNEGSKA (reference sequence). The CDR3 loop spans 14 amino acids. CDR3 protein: CGFSDQQYTDTQYF. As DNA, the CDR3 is TGCGGATTCAGTGACCAACAATACACAGATACGCAGTATTTT.

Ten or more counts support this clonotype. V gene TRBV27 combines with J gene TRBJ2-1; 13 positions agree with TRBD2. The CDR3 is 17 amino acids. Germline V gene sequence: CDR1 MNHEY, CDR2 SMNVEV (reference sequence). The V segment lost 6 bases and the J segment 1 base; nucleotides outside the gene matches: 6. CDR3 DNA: TGTGCCAGCAGCATACTAGCGGGAGGGCTGTCCTACAATGAGCAGTTCTTC. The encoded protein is CASSILAGGLSYNEQFF.

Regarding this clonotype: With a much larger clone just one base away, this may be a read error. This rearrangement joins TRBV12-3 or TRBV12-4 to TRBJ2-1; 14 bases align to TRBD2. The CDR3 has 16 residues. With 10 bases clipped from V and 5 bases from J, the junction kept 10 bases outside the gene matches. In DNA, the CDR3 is TGTGCCAACATCACAGGGGGACTAGCGGGAGACAATGAGCAGTTCTTC. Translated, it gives CANITGGLAGDNEQFF.

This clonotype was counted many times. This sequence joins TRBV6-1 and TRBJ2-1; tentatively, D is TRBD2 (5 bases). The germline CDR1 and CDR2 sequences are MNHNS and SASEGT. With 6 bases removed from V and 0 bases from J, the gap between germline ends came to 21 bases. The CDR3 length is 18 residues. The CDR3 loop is CASRPDMDPGSSYNEQFF. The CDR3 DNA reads TGTGCCAGCAGGCCCGATATGGACCCGGGGAGCTCCTACAATGAGCAGTTCTTC.

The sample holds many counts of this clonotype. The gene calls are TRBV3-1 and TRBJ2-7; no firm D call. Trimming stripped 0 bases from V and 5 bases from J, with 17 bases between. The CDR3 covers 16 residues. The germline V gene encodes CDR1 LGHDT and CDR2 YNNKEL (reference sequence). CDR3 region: CASSQESGLSSDEQYF. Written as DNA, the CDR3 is TGTGCCAGCAGCCAAGAAAGTGGTCTATCATCGGACGAGCAGTACTTC.

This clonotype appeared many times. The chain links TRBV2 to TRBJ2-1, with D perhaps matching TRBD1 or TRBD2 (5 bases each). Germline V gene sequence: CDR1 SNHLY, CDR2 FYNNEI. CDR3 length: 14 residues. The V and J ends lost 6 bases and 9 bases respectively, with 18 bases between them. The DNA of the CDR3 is TGTGCCAGCAGCGTCTCCGGGGCCAGGGCTGAGCAGTTCTTC. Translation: CASSVSGARAEQFF.